The rows below give T cell receptor beta chains drawn from one sample of a study of blood T cell repertoires in COVID-19. The protocol was immunoSEQ multiplex PCR, while the TCRdb copy is restricted to in-frame clones and leaves out a portion. The sample includes under 550,000 clones, roughly 90% of them seen just once. Source material: peripheral blood. These receptors all come from a man in his late teens or twenties with COVID-19, enrolled during active disease. Both conserved end residues are part of each CDR3. A D gene is named only where the DNA matches it firmly. Some rows mark clone size as missing; the rest say once, few, many or name a class of expanded clone.

13	-	TRBV2	TRBJ1-6	-	TGTGCCAGCAGGGCGGCCCTAAATTCACCCCTCCACTTT	CASRAALNSPLHF
17	TRBD2	TRBV4-1	TRBJ2-2	few	TGCGCCAGCAGCCAAGCTTCGGGACTAGCGGCCACCGGGGAGCTGTTTTTT	CASSQASGLAATGELFF
13	-	TRBV5-4	TRBJ1-1	-	TGTGCCAGCAGCTCCCCCCGGACAAGGCTGACTTTCTTT	CASSSPRTRLTFF
13	TRBD1	TRBV11-2	TRBJ2-7	once	TGTGCCAGCAGCCAAGACAGGGGGCGGGAGCAGTACTTC	CASSQDRGREQYF
15	-	TRBV14	TRBJ1-2	-	TGTGCCAGCAGCCGTTACAGGGACCGCTACCGGGGCTACACCTTC	CASSRYRDRYRGYTF
17	TRBD1	TRBV24-1	TRBJ2-3	-	TGTGCCACCAGTGATGCCCCCGGGACAGGGGTCGCAGATACGCAGTATTTT	CATSDAPGTGVADTQYF
17	-	TRBV5-1	TRBJ2-1	-	TGCGCCAGCAGCTTGGAGTCTCGGTACCTATCCTACAATGAGCAGTTCTTC	CASSLESRYLSYNEQFF
14	-	TRBV14	TRBJ2-3	-	TGTGCCAGCAGCCAAGATTATATTGGGAGGAAGCAGTATTTT	CASSQDYIGRKQYF
15	-	TRBV6-5	TRBJ1-3	-	TGTGCCAGCAGTTACTCCTGGGCATCTGGAAACACCATATATTTT	CASSYSWASGNTIYF
14	-	TRBV5-1	TRBJ1-5	once	TGCGCCAGCAGCTTGGATCCCAGAAATCAGCCCCAGCATTTT	CASSLDPRNQPQHF
16	-	TRBV19	TRBJ1-1	-	TGTGCCAGTAGTACACCCCCGGGCAGGGGGAACACTGAAGCTTTCTTT	CASSTPPGRGNTEAFF
14	TRBD2	TRBV5-1	TRBJ2-5	-	TGCGCCAGCAGCTTACTAGCGGGCCAAGAGACCCAGTACTTC	CASSLLAGQETQYF
14	TRBD1	TRBV6-5	TRBJ2-2	once	TGTGCCAGCAGTCGCGACAGGGGTACCGGGGAGCTGTTTTTT	CASSRDRGTGELFF
14	-	TRBV14	TRBJ2-1	-	TGTGCCAGCAGTCCTAGCAGCTCCTACAATGAGCAGTTCTTC	CASSPSSSYNEQFF
14	TRBD2	TRBV7-3	TRBJ2-1	-	TGTGCCAGCAGCTTAAGGCGGGGGTACAATGAGCAGTTCTTC	CASSLRRGYNEQFF
16	-	TRBV16	TRBJ2-2	-	TGTGCCAGCAGCCAATACAGCTTCACGAACACCGGGGAGCTGTTTTTT	CASSQYSFTNTGELFF
16	TRBD2	TRBV2	TRBJ2-1	-	TGTGCCAGCAGCTGGCGGAGCGGGAGCTCCTACAATGAGCAGTTCTTC	CASSWRSGSSYNEQFF
15	-	TRBV25-1	TRBJ2-3	-	TGTGCCAGCAAGGCCTTCAGTAGCCCCACAGATACGCAGTATTTT	CASKAFSSPTDTQYF
15	TRBD2	TRBV7-3	TRBJ2-1	-	TGTGCCAGCAGCTTAGGGACTAGCGCAAGAGATGAGCAGTTCTTC	CASSLGTSARDEQFF
12	-	TRBV10-3	TRBJ2-1	-	TGTGCCATCAGTGAGTCGGCATACGAGCAGTTCTTC	CAISESAYEQFF
15	TRBD1	TRBV19	TRBJ2-7	-	TGTGCCCGACACTCGGGGACAGGGGGGAGCGACGAGCAGTACTTC	CARHSGTGGSDEQYF
15	TRBD2	TRBV6-4	TRBJ2-3	-	TGTGCCAGCAGTGCGGGGGGGACTAGCGGTCAAACGCAGTATTTT	CASSAGGTSGQTQYF
13	-	TRBV5-8	TRBJ2-3	-	TGTGCCAGCAGCCGATACGGGGGAGATACGCAGTATTTT	CASSRYGGDTQYF
14	TRBD1	TRBV3-1/TRBV3-2	TRBJ2-5	-	TGTGCCAGCAGCCCGCAGGGACAGCAAGAGACCCAGTACTTC	CASSPQGQQETQYF
13	-	TRBV27	TRBJ1-1	-	TGTGCCAGTTACCGGTGGGAGAGCACTGAAGCTTTCTTT	CASYRWESTEAFF
15	-	TRBV7-9	TRBJ2-3	-	TGTGCCAGCAGCTTAGACGTCACTGCGGCAGATACGCAGTATTTT	CASSLDVTAADTQYF
16	TRBD2	TRBV24-1	TRBJ2-5	-	TGTGCCACCAGTGATCCCCGACTAGCGGGGGGGGAGACCCAGTACTTC	CATSDPRLAGGETQYF